Listed here is a single TCR beta chain. Its antigen is undetermined. Time point reported: week 35, safety follow-up. Alongside topical imiquimod, each dose of vaccine comprised 300 ug of mutant IDH1 20-mer peptide. Patients carried new grade 3 or 4 IDH1-mutant astrocytomas lacking nuclear ATRX. These data are taken from a study of a mutant IDH1 vaccine in newly diagnosed glioma. Overall study: First vaccine doses came 4-6 weeks after radiotherapy alone, or with temozolomide cycles. At week 47 came visit V13, while visit V12 had come at week 35. Earlier treatment was radiotherapy, temozolomide, or both, with most getting both.

V lost 2 bases, J lost 5 bases, and 9 bases stayed unmatched. The germline V gene encodes CDR1 LGHNT and CDR2 FRNRAP. The CDR3 has 16 residues. The protocol was immunoSEQ multiplex PCR, while the TCRdb copy is restricted to in-frame clones and leaves out a portion. The sample holds 34,000 or so clones, roughly 80% seen once. Here the sequenced sample was PBMCs, taken from a glioma patient whose treatment included an IDH1 peptide vaccine. This clonotype originated in a woman aged 40 to 49 with glioma. This rearrangement joins TRBV12-5 to TRBJ2-3; 8 bases match TRBD2. This CDR3 is CASGLRGGGIVDTQYF. CDR3 DNA: TGTGCTAGTGGTTTGAGGGGCGGGGGGATAGTAGATACGCAGTATTTT.